This T cell receptor (beta chain) was profiled in a study of T cells in localized non-small cell lung cancer (dated by TCRdb to about 2020). Study-level background: T cell repertoires of more than 200 early-stage NSCLC patients were analyzed, with tumors being compared against uninvolved tumor-adjacent lungs. All 220 or so NSCLC patients in the cohort were treatment-naive and had localized lung tumors that were resected. NSCLC patients had a mean age of roughly 66 years, and about 140 were male and about 110 female. The full study reports these points: Because multi-region tumor sequencing was not done, intratumor heterogeneity could not be ruled out. Since the design was exploratory, TCR variables were selected using unadjusted p-values with no false-discovery rate correction. Uninvolved tumor-adjacent lung showed the highest T cell clonality, higher than tumor, which suggests more focused antigenic responses in the uninvolved tumor-adjacent lung. Longer overall survival was associated with higher blood T cell density, whereas shorter survival was associated with higher adjacent-lung clonality. A median of approximately 50 of the top 100 tumor clones turned up in the paired uninvolved adjacent lung, and 25 to 30 of those clones also ranked among the top 100 of that same adjacent lung.

Of note for this clone: It lacks a known antigen. No per-base quality is available; no much larger clone lies one base away.

TCR beta CDR3 regions were sequenced from DNA using the immunoSEQ Assay. The paper's data handling went like this. T cell density was computed as TCR beta template counts normalized to usable DNA estimated by amplifying housekeeping genes. The preseqR package was used to estimate richness by extrapolating to 400,000 templates for PBMC samples and to 120,000 templates for tissue samples. Clonality was defined by subtracting Pielou's evenness from one. Tissue-enriched TCRs were identified through differential abundance testing performed on productive amino-acid clonotypes, with a minimum total count of 5 and an alpha of 0.1. The Jaccard Index and the Morisita Overlap Index were used to measure repertoire overlap between compartments. TCR beta CDR3s were clustered by GLIPH together with public tetramer-defined viral CDR3s, and at least three viral sequences plus V-gene enrichment were required for viral motifs. Sourced from immuneACCESS, this table was stored by TCRdb with only in-frame sequences that have V and J called. A share of the clones is absent; for the studies checked, an unresolved V gene accounts for under half, and the remainder has no known explanation. That table gives V, J and clone size, and the DNA gave D and trimming. Present in this sample are 10,000 to 15,000 clones, over 65% of which were seen just once. The ten biggest clones cover 25% to 35% of the sample.

At diagnosis, tumor, uninvolved tumor-adjacent lung and peripheral blood were collected and then preserved as a mix of FFPE and fresh-frozen material. For TCR repertoire profiling, blood samples were analyzed in the form of peripheral blood mononuclear cells. CDR1 LNHDA and CDR2 SQIVND were looked up in the germline V gene (reference sequence). From its cysteine to its phenylalanine, the CDR3 spans 14 amino acids. Only the CDR3 part of the read is kept: 42 bases, read in frame from the first base. Compared with germline, V lacks 4 bases and J lacks 7 bases; bases without a gene match: 4. The sequence derives from a male donor aged 60 or over with stage I squamous cell lung carcinoma. Here the sequenced sample was peripheral blood, taken before any cancer treatment. This chain joins TRBV19 to TRBJ1-5; 10 central bases correspond to TRBD1. The DNA reads TGTGCCAGTAGTACGACAGGGGGCGTACAGCCCCAGCATTTT. This is translated as CASSTTGGVQPQHF. Where the CDR3 stops, the reference TRBV19 and TRBJ1-5 genes take over; the full variable domain is DGGITQSPKYLFRKEGQNVTLSCEQNLNHDAMYWYRQDPGQGLRLIYYSQIVNDFQKGDIAEGYSVSREKKESFPLTVTSAQKNPTAFYLCASSTTGGVQPQHFGDGTRLSIL.